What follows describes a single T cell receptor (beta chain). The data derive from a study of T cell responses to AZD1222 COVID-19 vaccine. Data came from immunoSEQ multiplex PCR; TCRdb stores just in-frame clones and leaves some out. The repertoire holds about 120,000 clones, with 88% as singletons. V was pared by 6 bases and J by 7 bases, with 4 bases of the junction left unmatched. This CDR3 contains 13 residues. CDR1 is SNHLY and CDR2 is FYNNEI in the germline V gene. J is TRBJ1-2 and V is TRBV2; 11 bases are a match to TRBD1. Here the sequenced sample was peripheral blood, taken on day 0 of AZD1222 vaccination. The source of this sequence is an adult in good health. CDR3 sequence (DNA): TGTGCCAGCAGCGGACAGGGGGCAGGTGGCTACACCTTC. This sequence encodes CASSGQGAGGYTF.